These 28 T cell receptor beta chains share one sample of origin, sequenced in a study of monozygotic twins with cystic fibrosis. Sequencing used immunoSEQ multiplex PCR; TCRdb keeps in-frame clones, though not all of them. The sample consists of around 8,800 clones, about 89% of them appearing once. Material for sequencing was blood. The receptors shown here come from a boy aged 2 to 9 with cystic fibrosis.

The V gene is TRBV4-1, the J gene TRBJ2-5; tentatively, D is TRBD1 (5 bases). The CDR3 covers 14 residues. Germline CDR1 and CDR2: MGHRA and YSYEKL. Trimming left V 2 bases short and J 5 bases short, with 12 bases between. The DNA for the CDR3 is TGCGCCAGCAGCCAACCCAGGGTCGGCGAGACCCAGTACTTC. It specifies CASSQPRVGETQYF.

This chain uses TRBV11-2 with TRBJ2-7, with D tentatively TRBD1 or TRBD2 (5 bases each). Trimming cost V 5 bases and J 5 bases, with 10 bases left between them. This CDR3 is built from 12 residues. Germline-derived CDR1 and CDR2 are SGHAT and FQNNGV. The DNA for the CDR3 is TGTGCCAGCAGCGTGGGACCCCACGAGCAGTACGTC. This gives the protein CASSVGPHEQYV.

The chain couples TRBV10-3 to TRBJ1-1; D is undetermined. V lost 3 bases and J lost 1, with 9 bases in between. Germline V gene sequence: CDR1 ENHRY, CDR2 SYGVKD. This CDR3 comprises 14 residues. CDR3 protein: CAISEKEWNTEAFF. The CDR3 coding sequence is TGTGCCATCAGTGAAAAGGAGTGGAACACTGAAGCTTTCTTT.

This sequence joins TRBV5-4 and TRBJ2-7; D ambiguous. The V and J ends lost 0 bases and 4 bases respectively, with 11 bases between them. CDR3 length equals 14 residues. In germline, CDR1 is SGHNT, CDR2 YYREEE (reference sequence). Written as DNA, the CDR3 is TGTGCCAGCAGCTTGGCCGAGGCAGAATACGAGCAGTACGTC. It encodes CASSLAEAEYEQYV.

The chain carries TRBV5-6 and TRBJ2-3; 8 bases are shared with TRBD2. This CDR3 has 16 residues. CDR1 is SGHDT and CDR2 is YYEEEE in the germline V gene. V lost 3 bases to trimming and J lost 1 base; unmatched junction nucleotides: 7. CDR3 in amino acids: CASSSRLATRTDTQYF. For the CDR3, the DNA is TGTGCCAGCAGCTCTCGACTAGCGACCCGCACAGATACGCAGTATTTT.

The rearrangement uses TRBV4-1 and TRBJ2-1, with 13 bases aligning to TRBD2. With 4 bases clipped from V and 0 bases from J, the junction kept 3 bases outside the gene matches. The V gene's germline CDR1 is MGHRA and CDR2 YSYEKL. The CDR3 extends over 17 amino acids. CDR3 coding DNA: TGCGCCAGCAGCCTTACTAGCGGGGGGGGCTCCTACAATGAGCAGTTCTTC. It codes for CASSLTSGGGSYNEQFF.

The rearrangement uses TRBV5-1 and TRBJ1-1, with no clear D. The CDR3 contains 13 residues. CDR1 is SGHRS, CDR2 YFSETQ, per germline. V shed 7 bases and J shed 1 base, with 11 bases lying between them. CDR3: CASFGPSNTEAFF. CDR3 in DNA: TGCGCCAGCTTCGGGCCTTCGAACACTGAAGCTTTCTTT. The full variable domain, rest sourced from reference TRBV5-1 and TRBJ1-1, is KAGVTQTPRYLIKTRGQQVTLSCSPISGHRSVSWYQQTPGQGLQFLFEYFSETQRNKGNFPGRFSGRQFSNSRSEMNVSTLELGDSALYLCASFGPSNTEAFFGQGTRLTVV.

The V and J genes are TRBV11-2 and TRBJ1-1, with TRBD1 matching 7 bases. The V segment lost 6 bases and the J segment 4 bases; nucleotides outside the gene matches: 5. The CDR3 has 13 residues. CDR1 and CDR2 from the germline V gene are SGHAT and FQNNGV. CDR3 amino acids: CASSRQGGTEAFF. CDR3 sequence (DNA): TGTGCCAGCAGTCGCCAGGGGGGCACTGAAGCTTTCTTT.

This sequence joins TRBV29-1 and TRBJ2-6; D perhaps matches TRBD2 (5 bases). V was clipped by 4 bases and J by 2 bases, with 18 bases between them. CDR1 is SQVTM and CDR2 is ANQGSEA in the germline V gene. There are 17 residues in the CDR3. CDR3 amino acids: CSVAGRGSSPGANVLTF. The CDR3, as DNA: TGCAGCGTTGCGGGTCGAGGGAGTAGCCCTGGGGCCAACGTCCTGACTTTC.

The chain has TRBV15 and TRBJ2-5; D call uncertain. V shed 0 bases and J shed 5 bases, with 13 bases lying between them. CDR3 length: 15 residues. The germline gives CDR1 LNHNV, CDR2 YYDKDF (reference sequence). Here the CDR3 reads CATSRDRTRWETQYF. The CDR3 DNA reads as TGTGCCACCAGCAGAGATAGGACGCGGTGGGAGACCCAGTACTTC.

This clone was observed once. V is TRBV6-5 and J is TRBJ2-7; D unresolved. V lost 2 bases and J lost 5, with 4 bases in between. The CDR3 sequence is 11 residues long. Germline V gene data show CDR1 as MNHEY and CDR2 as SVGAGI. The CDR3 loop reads CASSYLDEQYF. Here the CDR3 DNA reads TGTGCCAGCAGTTACCTCGACGAGCAGTACTTC.

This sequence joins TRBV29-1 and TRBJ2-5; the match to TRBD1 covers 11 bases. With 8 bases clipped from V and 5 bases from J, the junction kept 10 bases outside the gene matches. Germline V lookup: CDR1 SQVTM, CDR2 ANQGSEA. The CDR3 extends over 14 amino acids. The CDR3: CSTTSGTGGETQYF. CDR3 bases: TGCAGCACAACTTCCGGGACAGGGGGGGAGACCCAGTACTTC.

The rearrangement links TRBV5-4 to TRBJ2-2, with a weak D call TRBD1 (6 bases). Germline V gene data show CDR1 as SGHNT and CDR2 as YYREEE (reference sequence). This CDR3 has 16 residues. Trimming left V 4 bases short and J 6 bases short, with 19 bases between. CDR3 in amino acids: CASSPGVDRWAGELFF. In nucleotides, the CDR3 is TGTGCCAGCAGCCCAGGTGTTGACAGGTGGGCCGGGGAGCTGTTTTTT. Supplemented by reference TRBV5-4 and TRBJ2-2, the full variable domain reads ETGVTQSPTHLIKTRGQQVTLRCSSQSGHNTVSWYQQALGQGPQFIFQYYREEENGRGNFPPRFSGLQFPNYSSELNVNALELDDSALYLCASSPGVDRWAGELFFGEGSRLTVL.

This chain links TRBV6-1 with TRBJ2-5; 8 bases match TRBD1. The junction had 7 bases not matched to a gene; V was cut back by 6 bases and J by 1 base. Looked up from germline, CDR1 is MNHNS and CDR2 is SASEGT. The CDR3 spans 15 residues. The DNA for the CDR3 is TGTGCCAGCAGCATGGACAGGGCACTCCAAGAGACCCAGTACTTC. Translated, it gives CASSMDRALQETQYF.

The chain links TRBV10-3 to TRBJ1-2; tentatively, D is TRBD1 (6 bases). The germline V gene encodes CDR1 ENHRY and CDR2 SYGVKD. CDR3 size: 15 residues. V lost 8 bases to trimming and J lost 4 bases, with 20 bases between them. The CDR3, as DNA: TGTGCCATCCAGGAAGGCGGGGGGCCGTTCTATGGCTACACCTTC. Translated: CAIQEGGGPFYGYTF.

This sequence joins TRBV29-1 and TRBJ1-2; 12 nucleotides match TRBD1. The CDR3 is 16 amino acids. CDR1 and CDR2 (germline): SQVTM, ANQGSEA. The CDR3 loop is CRQAFGTGGIKNGYTF. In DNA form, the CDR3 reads TGCAGACAAGCTTTCGGGACAGGGGGCATAAAGAATGGCTACACCTTC.

CDR3 nucleotide sequence: TGTGCCAGTAGCGACAGGAACACTGAAGCTTTCTTT. This codes for CASSDRNTEAFF. The rearrangement joins TRBV19 to TRBJ1-1; TRBD1 is a possible D gene (5 bases). The CDR3 is made up of 12 amino acids. The germline V and J ends were trimmed by 6 bases and 1 base, with 6 bases remaining between them. Germline loops: CDR1 LNHDA, CDR2 SQIVND (reference sequence).

The CDR3 DNA reads as TGTGCCAGCTCACCCGGGCCAAAGAACACTGAAGCTTTCTTT. Translation: CASSPGPKNTEAFF. The chain carries TRBV18 and TRBJ1-1; unclear D gene. Trimming removed 3 bases from V and 1 base from J, with 9 bases in between. The CDR3 sequence is 14 residues long. Germline assignment: CDR1 KGHSH and CDR2 LQKENI.

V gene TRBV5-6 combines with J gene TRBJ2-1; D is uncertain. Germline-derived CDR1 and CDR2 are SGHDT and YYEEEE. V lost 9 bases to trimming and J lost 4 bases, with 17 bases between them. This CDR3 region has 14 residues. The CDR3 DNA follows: TGTGCCACCTCAGCCGGGTTTCGGTACAATGAGCAGTTCTTC. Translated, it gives CATSAGFRYNEQFF.

This CDR3 is CASSYKVWGLAPGRKAFF. CDR3 nucleotides: TGTGCCAGCAGTTACAAGGTTTGGGGTCTGGCGCCAGGGAGAAAAGCTTTCTTT. The gene calls are TRBV27 and TRBJ1-1, with D perhaps TRBD1 (5 bases). The CDR3 loop spans 18 amino acids. Looked up from germline, CDR1 is MNHEY and CDR2 is SMNVEV (reference sequence). V was pared by 4 bases and J by 9 bases, with 30 bases between.

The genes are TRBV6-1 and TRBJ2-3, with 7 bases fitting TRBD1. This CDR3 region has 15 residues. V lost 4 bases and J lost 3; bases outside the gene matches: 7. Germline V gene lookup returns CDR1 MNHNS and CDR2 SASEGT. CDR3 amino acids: CASSARGWGTDTQYF. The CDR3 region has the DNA TGTGCCAGCAGTGCCAGGGGGTGGGGGACAGATACGCAGTATTTT.

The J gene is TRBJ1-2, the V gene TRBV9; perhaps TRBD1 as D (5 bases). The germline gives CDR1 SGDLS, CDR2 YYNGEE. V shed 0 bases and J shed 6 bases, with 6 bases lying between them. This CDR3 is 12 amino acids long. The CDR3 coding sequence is TGTGCCAGCAGCGTAGGAGGGGATGGCTACACCTTC. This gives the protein CASSVGGDGYTF.

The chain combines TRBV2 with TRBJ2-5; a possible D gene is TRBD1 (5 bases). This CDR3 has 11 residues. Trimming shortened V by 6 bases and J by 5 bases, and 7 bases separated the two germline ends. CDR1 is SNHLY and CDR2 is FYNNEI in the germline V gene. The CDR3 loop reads CASSPGETQYF. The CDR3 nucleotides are TGTGCCAGCAGCCCAGGGGAGACCCAGTACTTC. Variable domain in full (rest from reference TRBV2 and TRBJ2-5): EPEVTQTPSHQVTQMGQEVILRCVPISNHLYFYWYRQILGQKVEFLVSFYNNEISEKSEIFDDQFSVERPDGSNFTLKIRSTKLEDSAMYFCASSPGETQYFGPGTRLLVL.

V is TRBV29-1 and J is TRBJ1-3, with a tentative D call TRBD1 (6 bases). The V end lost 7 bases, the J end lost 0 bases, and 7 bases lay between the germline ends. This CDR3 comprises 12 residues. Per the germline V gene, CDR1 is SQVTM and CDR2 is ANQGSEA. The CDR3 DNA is TGCAGCGCGGGGGCCTCTGGAAACACCATATATTTT. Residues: CSAGASGNTIYF.

The CDR3 region is CASSRTSSDEQFF. In DNA form, the CDR3 reads TGTGCCAGCAGCCGGACTTCCTCCGATGAGCAGTTCTTC. The chain recombines TRBV9 with TRBJ2-1, with TRBD2 as a possible D gene (5 bases). Trimming pared 4 bases from V and 8 bases from J, leaving 13 bases between. CDR1 is SGDLS and CDR2 is YYNGEE in the germline V gene. The CDR3 contains 13 residues.

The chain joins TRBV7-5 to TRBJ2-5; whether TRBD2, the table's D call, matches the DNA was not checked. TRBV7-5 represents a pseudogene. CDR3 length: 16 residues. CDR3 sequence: CARSLVVLAGQETQYF. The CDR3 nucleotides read TGTGCCAGAAGCTTAGTTGTGCTAGCGGGCCAAGAGACCCAGTACTTC.

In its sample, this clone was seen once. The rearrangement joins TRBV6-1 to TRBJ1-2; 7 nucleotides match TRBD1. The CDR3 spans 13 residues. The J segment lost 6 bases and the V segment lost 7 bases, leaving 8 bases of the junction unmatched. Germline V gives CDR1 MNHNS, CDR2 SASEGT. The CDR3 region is CASNPTGTNGYTF. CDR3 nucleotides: TGTGCCAGCAACCCGACAGGGACAAATGGCTACACCTTC.

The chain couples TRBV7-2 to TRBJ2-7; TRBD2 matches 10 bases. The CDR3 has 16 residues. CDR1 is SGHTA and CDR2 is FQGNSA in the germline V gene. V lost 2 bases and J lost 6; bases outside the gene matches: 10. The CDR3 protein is CASSLFESGGAFEQYF. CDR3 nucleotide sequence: TGTGCCAGCAGCTTATTTGAGAGCGGGGGGGCGTTCGAGCAGTACTTC. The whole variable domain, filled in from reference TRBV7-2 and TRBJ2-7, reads GAGVSQSPSNKVTEKGKDVELRCDPISGHTALYWYRQSLGQGLEFLIYFQGNSAPDKSGLPSDRFSAERTGGSVSTLTIQRTQQEDSAVYLCASSLFESGGAFEQYFGPGTRLTVT.